This is a list of T cell receptor beta chains from one sample in a study of shared clonotypes between healthy human individuals. Sequencing used immunoSEQ multiplex PCR; TCRdb keeps in-frame clones, though not all of them. Here the sample spans some 2.4 million clones, 80% to 95% being singletons. Sequencing used naive CD4+ T cells from PBMCs. Receptors were obtained from a man aged 18 to 30 in good health. Some clones in this sample may be carry-over from other donors' samples. The CDR3 runs from the conserved cysteine through the conserved F or W. Each record gives: D gene, clone size, V gene, J gene, CDR3 DNA, CDR3 protein. A D gene is named only where the DNA matches it firmly. Clone size appears in some rows only: once, few, many, or a class for an expanded clone.

-	-	TRBV7-2	TRBJ2-3	TGTGCCAGCAGCTTTGATGGCGGGAGCACAGATACGCAGTATTTT	CASSFDGGSTDTQYF
-	-	TRBV6-1	TRBJ2-7	TGTGCCAGCAGTGAAGTCCGGACAGAATCCTCCTACGAGCAGTACTTC	CASSEVRTESSYEQYF
-	-	TRBV18	TRBJ1-3	TGTGCCAGCTCACCACCAGCAACCACTGGAAACACCATATATTTT	CASSPPATTGNTIYF
-	-	TRBV7-3	TRBJ2-1	TGTGCCAGCAGCTTGAACGACTACAATGAGCAGTTCTTC	CASSLNDYNEQFF
TRBD1	-	TRBV6-6	TRBJ1-1	TGTGCCAGCAGTTCCAGGACAGGGGGGAACACTGAAGCTTTCTTT	CASSSRTGGNTEAFF
TRBD2	-	TRBV6-5	TRBJ2-7	TGTGCCAGCGGGACTAGATACTACGAGCAGTACTTC	CASGTRYYEQYF
-	-	TRBV4-1	TRBJ1-1	TGCGCCAGCAGCCAAGGGGAGGGAAAGGGGATTCAGGAAGCTTTCTTT	CASSQGEGKGIQEAFF
TRBD1	few	TRBV30	TRBJ1-1	TGTGCCTGGAGTCGCCAGGACAGGGGTGAAGCTTTCTTT	CAWSRQDRGEAFF
TRBD1	-	TRBV5-8	TRBJ1-2	TGTGCCAGCAGCCAGGGACAGGGTGGTCCCGGCTACACCTTC	CASSQGQGGPGYTF
TRBD1	-	TRBV5-1	TRBJ1-2	TGCGCCAGCAGCAACCTGACAGGGGTCTACACCTTC	CASSNLTGVYTF
TRBD2	-	TRBV7-2	TRBJ2-7	TGTGCCAGCAGCCCCCGACTAGCGGGAGGGTACGAGCAGTACTTC	CASSPRLAGGYEQYF